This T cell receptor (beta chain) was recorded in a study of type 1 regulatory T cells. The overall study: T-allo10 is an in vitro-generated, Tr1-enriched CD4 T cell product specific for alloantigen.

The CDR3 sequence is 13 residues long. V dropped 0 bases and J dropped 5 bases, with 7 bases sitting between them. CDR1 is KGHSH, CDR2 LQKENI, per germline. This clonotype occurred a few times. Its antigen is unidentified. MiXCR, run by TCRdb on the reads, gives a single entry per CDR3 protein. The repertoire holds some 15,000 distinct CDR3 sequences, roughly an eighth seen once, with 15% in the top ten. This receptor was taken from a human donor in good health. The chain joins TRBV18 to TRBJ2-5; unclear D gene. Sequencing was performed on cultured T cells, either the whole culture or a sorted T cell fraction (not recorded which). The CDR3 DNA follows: TGTGCCAGCTCACCACCCTCACAGGAGACCCAGTACTTC. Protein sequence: CASSPPSQETQYF.